This TCR beta chain was sequenced during a study of response to subunit inactivated influenza vaccine. Each CDR3 protein is one row after TCRdb ran MiXCR on the RT-PCR reads. The sample carries roughly 500,000 distinct CDR3 sequences, 20% to 25% recorded once. This clonotype was seen a handful of times. What it binds is not known. Trimming shortened V by 0 bases and J by 0 bases, and 14 bases separated the two germline ends. CDR3 length: 16 amino acids. CDR1 is DFQATT and CDR2 is SNEGSKA in the germline V gene (reference sequence). General study findings and limits: The authors offered the suggestion that each seasonal influenza vaccination recruits few new T cells.

The sample was also reused in another study, on T cells expressing NK-cell markers. That work states: The authors made TCR beta cDNA libraries by 5'RACE template switching. This switching added a universal primer site and UMIs. Obtained from sorted CD3+CD56+NKG2C+, CD3+CD56+NKG2C- and CD3+CD56-NKG2C+ T cells were the TCR beta repertoires. Restriction of the sorted population to alpha-beta TCR T cells was achieved in several experiments with an anti-gamma-delta TCR antibody.

The TCR sequence derives from a middle-aged man who received an inactivated influenza vaccine. The chain joins TRBV20-1 to TRBJ2-5; no definite D call. Sample: CD4+ T cells sorted from PBMCs, taken 11 to 12 days after vaccination. CDR3 nucleotides: TGCAGTGCTAGAGATGATCCAGGTCCGTACCAAGAGACCCAGTACTTC. This codes for CSARDDPGPYQETQYF.